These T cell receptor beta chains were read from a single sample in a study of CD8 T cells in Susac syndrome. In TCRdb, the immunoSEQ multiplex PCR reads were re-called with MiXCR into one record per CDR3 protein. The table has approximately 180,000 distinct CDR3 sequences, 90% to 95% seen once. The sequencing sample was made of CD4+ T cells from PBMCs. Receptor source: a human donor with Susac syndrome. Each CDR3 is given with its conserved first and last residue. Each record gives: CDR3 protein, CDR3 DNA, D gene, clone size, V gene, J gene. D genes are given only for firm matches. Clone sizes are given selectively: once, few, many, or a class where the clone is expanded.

CDR3: CATQLGTANTGELFF
DNA: TGTGCCACACAATTGGGGACAGCGAACACCGGGGAGCTGTTTTTT
D: TRBD1
size: NA
V: TRBV7-6
J: TRBJ2-2

CDR3: CSARLAGEGDTQYF
DNA: TGCAGTGCTAGACTAGCGGGAGAGGGAGATACGCAGTATTTT
D: TRBD2
size: NA
V: TRBV20-1
J: TRBJ2-3

CDR3: CASSLETSEAFF
DNA: TGCGCCAGCAGCTTGGAGACTAGTGAAGCTTTCTTT
D: NA
size: NA
V: TRBV5-1
J: TRBJ1-1

CDR3: CASSRGRTNEKLFF
DNA: TGTGCCAGCAGCCGGGGGAGAACTAATGAAAAACTGTTTTTT
D: NA
size: NA
V: TRBV7-8
J: TRBJ1-4

CDR3: CASRRPGSIYNEQFF
DNA: TGTGCCAGCAGGAGGCCAGGGTCTATTTACAATGAGCAGTTCTTC
D: NA
size: NA
V: TRBV27
J: TRBJ2-1

CDR3: CASSPGLDPLGGYNEQFF
DNA: TGTGCCAGCAGCCCGGGACTAGATCCATTGGGGGGATACAATGAGCAGTTCTTC
D: TRBD2
size: NA
V: TRBV9
J: TRBJ2-1

CDR3: CASSRIPEAFF
DNA: TGTGCCAGCAGCCGTATACCTGAAGCTTTCTTT
D: NA
size: NA
V: TRBV7-9
J: TRBJ1-1

CDR3: CSASNVGEKLFF
DNA: TGCAGTGCTAGCAACGTCGGTGAAAAACTGTTTTTT
D: NA
size: NA
V: TRBV20-1
J: TRBJ1-4

CDR3: CASSAKGMTDTQYF
DNA: TGTGCCAGCAGTGCTAAGGGAATGACAGATACGCAGTATTTT
D: NA
size: NA
V: TRBV6-1
J: TRBJ2-3

CDR3: CATNERGRNYGYTF
DNA: TGTGCCACCAACGAGAGGGGGCGAAACTATGGCTACACCTTC
D: TRBD1
size: NA
V: TRBV27
J: TRBJ1-2

CDR3: CASSERGGTTEAFF
DNA: TGTGCCAGCAGTGAAAGGGGGGGGACCACTGAAGCTTTCTTT
D: NA
size: NA
V: TRBV6-1
J: TRBJ1-1

CDR3: CASSRAAGSITDTQYF
DNA: TGTGCCAGCAGCCGAGCAGCGGGGTCAATCACAGATACGCAGTATTTT
D: TRBD2
size: NA
V: TRBV5-4
J: TRBJ2-3

CDR3: CASRRQGTNEQYF
DNA: TGTGCCAGCAGGAGACAGGGGACAAACGAGCAGTACTTC
D: TRBD1
size: NA
V: TRBV2
J: TRBJ2-7

CDR3: CASSLDFSTGELFF
DNA: TGTGCCAGCAGCTTAGATTTCAGCACCGGGGAGCTGTTTTTT
D: NA
size: NA
V: TRBV7-2
J: TRBJ2-2

CDR3: CASSPTSRDGYTF
DNA: TGTGCCAGCAGCCCTACCTCGAGGGATGGCTACACCTTC
D: NA
size: NA
V: TRBV27
J: TRBJ1-2

CDR3: CASSRQGSYEQYF
DNA: TGTGCCAGCAGCCGACAGGGGTCCTACGAGCAGTACTTC
D: TRBD1
size: few
V: TRBV6-5
J: TRBJ2-7

CDR3: CASSLAPTVGQPQHF
DNA: TGCGCCAGCAGCTTGGCCCCGACAGTCGGGCAGCCCCAGCATTTT
D: NA
size: NA
V: TRBV5-1
J: TRBJ1-5

CDR3: CASSSRTSSYEQYF
DNA: TGTGCCAGCAGCTCCCGGACTAGCTCCTACGAGCAGTACTTC
D: TRBD2
size: few
V: TRBV28
J: TRBJ2-7

CDR3: CASSQGSRGGAENTEAFF
DNA: TGCGCCAGCAGCCAAGGTAGTAGGGGAGGGGCAGAAAACACTGAAGCTTTCTTT
D: NA
size: NA
V: TRBV4-1
J: TRBJ1-1

CDR3: CATSRDRAGDSPLHF
DNA: TGTGCCACCAGCAGAGATCGGGCAGGGGATTCACCCCTCCACTTT
D: NA
size: NA
V: TRBV15
J: TRBJ1-6

CDR3: CASSFTGNYGYTF
DNA: TGTGCCAGCAGTTTTACGGGAAACTATGGCTACACCTTC
D: NA
size: NA
V: TRBV27
J: TRBJ1-2

CDR3: CASSSGQPYEQYF
DNA: TGTGCCAGTAGTTCGGGACAGCCCTACGAGCAGTACTTC
D: TRBD1
size: NA
V: TRBV19
J: TRBJ2-7

CDR3: CASSRDNSPLHF
DNA: TGTGCCAGCAGCCGAGATAATTCACCCCTCCACTTT
D: NA
size: NA
V: TRBV7-2
J: TRBJ1-6

CDR3: CASRFAAVNSPLHF
DNA: TGTGCCAGCCGCTTTGCAGCAGTAAATTCACCCCTCCACTTT
D: NA
size: NA
V: TRBV28
J: TRBJ1-6

CDR3: CSASKTSSYNEQFF
DNA: TGCAGCGCCTCTAAAACTAGCTCCTACAATGAGCAGTTCTTC
D: NA
size: NA
V: TRBV29-1
J: TRBJ2-1

CDR3: CASSPSPGGYSYEQYF
DNA: TGTGCCAGCAGCCCTTCCCCCGGGGGATACTCCTACGAGCAGTACTTC
D: NA
size: NA
V: TRBV7-9
J: TRBJ2-7

CDR3: CSAPPFTGSYEQYF
DNA: TGCAGTGCTCCACCCTTTACGGGCTCCTACGAGCAGTACTTC
D: NA
size: NA
V: TRBV20-1
J: TRBJ2-7

CDR3: CASSQELQGLSPLHF
DNA: TGTGCCAGCAGCCAAGAATTACAGGGCCTTTCACCCCTCCACTTT
D: NA
size: NA
V: TRBV3-1
J: TRBJ1-6